One sample yielded the 29 T cell receptor beta chains listed below, sequenced in a study of OX40 agonist ivuxolimab in advanced cancers. Data came from immunoSEQ multiplex PCR; TCRdb stores just in-frame clones and leaves some out. The data show about 120,000 clones, roughly 95% seen once. The starting material was CD4+ or CD8+ T cells sorted from blood, obtained in a trial of the OX40 agonist ivuxolimab. The origin of the receptors is an adult with an advanced solid tumor such as melanoma, head and neck, liver or kidney cancer.

The chain couples TRBV5-1 to TRBJ2-3; 7 nucleotides match TRBD2. The germline V gene encodes CDR1 SGHRS and CDR2 YFSETQ. V shed 7 bases, J shed 2 bases, and the junction held 7 bases outside the gene matches. There are 14 residues in the CDR3. CDR3 in DNA: TGCGCCAGCGGACCCGGGGGGATCACAGATACGCAGTATTTT. Its protein is CASGPGGITDTQYF.

The genes are TRBV19 and TRBJ1-5, with 7 bases aligning to TRBD1. This CDR3 spans 15 amino acids. The trim removed 5 bases at V and 7 bases at J, leaving 11 bases unmatched. Germline CDR1 is LNHDA and CDR2 is SQIVND (reference sequence). CDR3 sequence reads: CASSSQTGVRQPQHF. For the CDR3, the DNA is TGTGCCAGTAGTTCTCAAACAGGGGTGAGGCAGCCCCAGCATTTT.

The chain joins TRBV5-4 to TRBJ2-2; possibly TRBD2 for D (6 bases). The CDR3 covers 14 residues. V was trimmed by 6 bases and J by 2 bases, leaving 11 bases between them. Germline CDR1 and CDR2: SGHNT and YYREEE (reference sequence). For the CDR3, the DNA is TGTGCCAGCACCCGGGAGTTAAACACCGGGGAGCTGTTTTTT. Protein product: CASTRELNTGELFF.

The chain is built from TRBV5-6 and TRBJ2-7; TRBD1 agrees at 7 bases. The ends lost 4 bases at V and 0 bases at J; junction bases unmatched: 7. Germline CDR1 is SGHDT and CDR2 is YYEEEE. The CDR3 runs 15 residues. The CDR3 loop is CASSARDSHSYEQYF. The CDR3 DNA reads TGTGCCAGCAGCGCAAGGGACAGCCACTCCTACGAGCAGTACTTC.

The chain's CDR3 is CASSRRTSGGAHEQFF. The CDR3 DNA sequence: TGTGCCAGCAGCCGCAGGACTAGCGGGGGGGCCCATGAGCAGTTCTTC. This rearrangement joins TRBV7-2 to TRBJ2-1, with TRBD2 identical over 15 bases. Trimming cost V 5 bases and J 8 bases; bases outside gene matches: 7. Germline V CDR1 and CDR2: SGHTA, FQGNSA. CDR3 size: 16 residues.

CDR3 amino acids: CASSSLSGTDTQYF. The CDR3 region has the DNA TGTGCCAGCAGCTCCCTTAGCGGCACAGATACGCAGTATTTT. The chain has TRBV7-3 and TRBJ2-3; possible D gene TRBD2, 5 bases. Trimming removed 4 bases from V and 1 base from J, with 9 bases in between. The CDR3 length is 14 residues. The germline V gene encodes CDR1 SGHTA and CDR2 FQGTGA.

This chain links TRBV19 with TRBJ2-5, with D hard to call. V was trimmed by 1 base and J by 5 bases, leaving 8 bases between them. CDR3 length: 13 amino acids. Germline loops: CDR1 LNHDA, CDR2 SQIVND (reference sequence). CDR3 DNA: TGTGCCAGTAGTATAGGCGGTTTCGAGACCCAGTACTTC. It translates to CASSIGGFETQYF.

The chain has TRBV7-8 and TRBJ2-1; 10 bases map to TRBD2. CDR1 is SGHVS and CDR2 is FQNEAQ in the germline V gene. The CDR3 totals 16 residues. J lost 8 bases, V lost 5 bases, and 12 bases had no gene match. The CDR3 protein is CASSLSSGGFNYEQFF. CDR3 DNA: TGTGCCAGCAGCCTCAGTAGCGGGGGGTTTAACTATGAGCAGTTCTTC. Drawing the rest from reference TRBV7-8 and TRBJ2-1, the complete variable domain is GAGVSQSPRYKVAKRGQDVALRCDPISGHVSLFWYQQALGQGPEFLTYFQNEAQLDKSGLPSDRFFAERPEGSVSTLKIQRTQQEDSAVYLCASSLSSGGFNYEQFFGPGTRLTVL.

The V call is TRBV5-1, the J call TRBJ2-3; 10 bases line up with TRBD2. Losses at the gene ends were 0 bases for V and 0 bases for J; bases not matched to a gene: 4. Germline V gene sequence: CDR1 SGHRS, CDR2 YFSETQ. There are 17 residues in the CDR3. As DNA, the CDR3 is TGCGCCAGCAGCTTGGAGGGGACTAGCGCGAGCACAGATACGCAGTATTTT. Translated, it gives CASSLEGTSASTDTQYF.

The V and J genes are TRBV19 and TRBJ1-3; TRBD1 might be the D (6 bases). Germline V gene data show CDR1 as LNHDA and CDR2 as SQIVND (reference sequence). CDR3 length: 16 amino acids. With 5 bases removed from V and 0 bases from J, the gap between germline ends came to 14 bases. CDR3 nucleotide sequence: TGTGCCAGTAGTCTCCGGGACACAATCTCTGGAAACACCATATATTTT. Amino acids: CASSLRDTISGNTIYF.

The chain has TRBV14 and TRBJ2-2; D remains ambiguous. This CDR3 spans 12 amino acids. Germline CDR1 reads SGHDN; CDR2 reads FVKESK. V lost 2 bases, J lost 6 bases, and 4 bases lay in between. CDR3 DNA sequence: TGTGCCAGCAGCCAACCCGCCGGGGAGCTGTTTTTT. Protein: CASSQPAGELFF.

The chain uses TRBV6-5 and TRBJ2-2; TRBD2 agrees at 9 bases. The CDR3 spans 16 residues. The germline V gene has CDR1 MNHEY and CDR2 SVGAGI. V dropped 2 bases and J dropped 3; count of bases not matched to a gene: 4. For the CDR3, the DNA is TGTGCCAGCAGTTACGGCGGGAGGGCCTACACCGGGGAGCTGTTTTTT. It specifies CASSYGGRAYTGELFF.

The CDR3 loop reads CASRAYTNEKLFF. The CDR3 DNA reads as TGTGCCAGCAGAGCGTACACTAATGAAAAACTGTTTTTT. This chain links TRBV6-5 with TRBJ1-4; no firm D call. The ends were cut back, 6 bases at V and 2 bases at J, with 7 bases in the middle. Germline V gene sequence: CDR1 MNHEY, CDR2 SVGAGI. There are 13 residues in the CDR3.

This chain's CDR3 is CASGELAENEQFF. The CDR3 DNA sequence: TGTGCCAGCGGTGAACTAGCGGAAAATGAGCAGTTCTTC. V and J are TRBV6-5 and TRBJ2-1; TRBD2 agrees at 8 bases. Trimming took 8 bases from V and 7 from J; bases not matched to a gene: 7. The germline CDR1 and CDR2 sequences are MNHEY and SVGAGI. The CDR3 extends over 13 amino acids.

This chain links TRBV28 with TRBJ2-3; either TRBD1 or TRBD2 may fit D (5 bases each). Trimming removed 7 bases from V and 2 bases from J, with 13 bases in between. The CDR3 length is 14 residues. Looked up from germline, CDR1 is MDHEN and CDR2 is SYDVKM. The CDR3 reads CASTPGRNTDTQYF. In DNA form, the CDR3 reads TGTGCCAGCACCCCGGGGCGGAACACAGATACGCAGTATTTT. Full variable domain (outside the CDR3, taken from reference TRBV28 and TRBJ2-3): DVKVTQSSRYLVKRTGEKVFLECVQDMDHENMFWYRQDPGLGLRLIYFSYDVKMKEKGDIPEGYSVSREKKERFSLILESASTNQTSMYLCASTPGRNTDTQYFGPGTRLTVL.

The V and J genes are TRBV5-1 and TRBJ2-3, with TRBD1 matching 10 bases. The V gene end was trimmed by 4 bases and the J gene end by 2 bases; junction bases not matched to a gene: 13. Germline CDR1 reads SGHRS; CDR2 reads YFSETQ. The CDR3 covers 18 residues. The CDR3 loop is CASSPPDWDRGHTDTQYF. The CDR3, as DNA: TGCGCCAGCAGCCCGCCGGACTGGGACAGGGGCCACACAGATACGCAGTATTTT.

The chain has TRBV6-6 and TRBJ1-5; no definite D call. The CDR3 consists of 14 residues. Germline V gives CDR1 MNHNY, CDR2 SVGAGI (reference sequence). Trimming left V 7 bases short and J 0 bases short, with 10 bases between. The CDR3 protein is CASKNGPSNQPQHF. In DNA form, the CDR3 reads TGTGCCAGCAAGAACGGGCCTAGCAATCAGCCCCAGCATTTT.

Only one count was recorded for this clone. The chain employs TRBV20-1 and TRBJ2-1; D is ambiguous. With 2 bases removed from V and 9 bases from J, the gap between germline ends came to 8 bases. CDR3 length: 11 amino acids. Germline CDR1 reads DFQATT; CDR2 reads SNEGSKA (reference sequence). CDR3 amino acids: CSARNYGEQFF. Written as DNA, the CDR3 is TGCAGTGCTAGAAACTACGGTGAGCAGTTCTTC.

V usage is TRBV25-1 and J usage is TRBJ1-1, with D possibly matching TRBD1 (6 bases). In germline, CDR1 is MGHDK, CDR2 SYGVNS. V was clipped by 5 bases and J by 2 bases, with 18 bases between them. The CDR3 covers 16 residues. DNA for the CDR3: TGTGCCAGCAGTCCTGGGGGGGGCTTGGGTAACACTGAAGCTTTCTTT. Its protein is CASSPGGGLGNTEAFF.

The CDR3 loop reads CASSYEAGDGYTF. CDR3 coding DNA: TGTGCCAGCAGTTACGAGGCAGGGGATGGCTACACCTTC. The chain carries TRBV6-5 and TRBJ1-2; tentatively, D is TRBD1 (6 bases). CDR3 length: 13 residues. Germline V CDR1 and CDR2: MNHEY, SVGAGI. Trimming took 2 bases from V and 6 from J, leaving 10 bases between them.

The gene calls are TRBV4-3 and TRBJ2-2, with D hard to call. Germline values: CDR1 LGHNA, CDR2 YSLEER. Trimming took 1 base from V and 3 from J, leaving 9 bases between them. The CDR3 is 15 amino acids. DNA for the CDR3: TGCGCCAGCAGCCAAGCGGGTCTGTACACCGGGGAGCTGTTTTTT. Translating it yields CASSQAGLYTGELFF.

The chain links TRBV19 to TRBJ1-5, with a weak D call TRBD1 (5 bases). Germline assignment: CDR1 LNHDA and CDR2 SQIVND (reference sequence). Trimming took off 7 bases at V and 1 base at J, with 11 bases between the two ends. The CDR3 is 14 amino acids. CDR3 loop: CASTRGASNQPQHF. CDR3 DNA: TGTGCCAGTACTCGGGGCGCAAGCAATCAGCCCCAGCATTTT.

V and J are TRBV18 and TRBJ1-6; possibly TRBD1 for D (6 bases). V gave up 3 bases and J gave up 0 bases, with 15 bases separating them. The CDR3 spans 18 residues. CDR1 and CDR2 (germline): KGHSH, LQKENI. The CDR3 DNA is TGTGCCAGCTCACCGAACAGGGTGAGAGGCTCCTATAATTCACCCCTCCACTTT. Protein sequence: CASSPNRVRGSYNSPLHF.

This rearrangement joins TRBV29-1 to TRBJ2-3; D is perhaps TRBD1 or TRBD2 (6 bases each). Trimming removed 4 bases from V and 0 bases from J, with 11 bases in between. This CDR3 is built from 14 residues. Germline CDR1 SQVTM, CDR2 ANQGSEA. The chain's CDR3 is CSVVGGQSTDTQYF. As DNA, the CDR3 is TGCAGCGTTGTTGGGGGGCAGAGCACAGATACGCAGTATTTT.

The chain carries TRBV6-1 and TRBJ1-5; no clear D. Germline CDR1 and CDR2: MNHNS and SASEGT. This CDR3 is built from 13 residues. The ends were cut back, 8 bases at V and 0 bases at J, with 8 bases in the middle. The CDR3 region has the DNA TGTGCCAGCGAAAAAACTAGCAATCAGCCCCAGCATTTT. Its translation: CASEKTSNQPQHF.

The chain is built from TRBV19 and TRBJ2-1, with 12 bases fitting TRBD2. The germline gives CDR1 LNHDA, CDR2 SQIVND (reference sequence). The V segment lost 6 bases and the J segment 3 bases; nucleotides outside the gene matches: 6. The CDR3 runs 16 residues. Here the CDR3 reads CASSILAGGGYNEQFF. For the CDR3, the DNA is TGTGCCAGTAGCATACTAGCGGGAGGTGGCTACAATGAGCAGTTCTTC.

This chain joins TRBV29-1 and TRBJ1-4, with 7 positions matching TRBD1. Germline V CDR1 and CDR2: SQVTM, ANQGSEA. Trimming at V came to 5 bases and at J to 14 bases, leaving 11 bases not matched to a gene. The CDR3 sequence is 12 residues long. CDR3 DNA: TGCAGCGTTCAGGGGGGTGTGCCGCTCCTGTTTTTT. It is translated as CSVQGGVPLLFF.

The rearrangement links TRBV5-1 to TRBJ2-2, with D hard to call. The CDR3 loop spans 14 amino acids. Germline values: CDR1 SGHRS, CDR2 YFSETQ. Trimming pared 2 bases from V and 0 bases from J, leaving 5 bases between. The chain's CDR3 is CASSLNTNTGELFF. CDR3 sequence (DNA): TGCGCCAGCAGCTTAAATACGAACACCGGGGAGCTGTTTTTT.

The chain recombines TRBV19 with TRBJ1-1; D is undetermined. This CDR3 region has 12 residues. Germline values: CDR1 LNHDA, CDR2 SQIVND (reference sequence). Trimming removed 9 bases at V and 2 bases at J, with 10 bases between. CDR3 sequence: CASRFRNTEAFF. CDR3 bases: TGTGCCAGCCGATTCAGAAACACTGAAGCTTTCTTT.